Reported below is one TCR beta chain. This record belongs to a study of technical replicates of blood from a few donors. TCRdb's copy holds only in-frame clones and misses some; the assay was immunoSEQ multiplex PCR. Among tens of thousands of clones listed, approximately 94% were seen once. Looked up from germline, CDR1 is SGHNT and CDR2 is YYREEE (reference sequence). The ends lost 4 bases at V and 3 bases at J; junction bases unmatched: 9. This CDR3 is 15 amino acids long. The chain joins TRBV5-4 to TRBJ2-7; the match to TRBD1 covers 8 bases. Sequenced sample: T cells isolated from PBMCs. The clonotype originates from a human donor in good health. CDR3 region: CASSRGPDRDYEQYF. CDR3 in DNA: TGTGCCAGCAGCCGCGGCCCGGACAGGGACTACGAGCAGTACTTC.